Below, one TCR beta chain is given with its context. What it binds is not known. The data were taken from a study of OX40 agonist ivuxolimab in advanced cancers. The wider study: Ivuxolimab, an antibody that agonizes OX40 (CD134), was administered to the patients. Whole-study results and caveats: Relative to CD4+, CD8+ T cells held more expanded clones on average.

Trimming cost V 0 bases and J 11 bases, with 19 bases left between them. Looked up from germline, CDR1 is SGHAT and CDR2 is FQNNGV. The CDR3 extends over 15 amino acids. Assay used: immunoSEQ multiplex PCR; TCRdb lists only in-frame clones, some missing. Among about 110,000 clones, over 85% were seen once, and the ten largest hold about 0.28%. The gene calls are TRBV11-2 and TRBJ1-1; tentatively, D is TRBD1 (6 bases). The sample was CD4+ or CD8+ T cells sorted from blood, taken in a trial of the OX40 agonist ivuxolimab. The clonotype comes from an adult with an advanced solid tumor such as melanoma, head and neck, liver or kidney cancer. In DNA, the CDR3 is TGTGCCAGCAGCTTAGATCAGGGGACGGCAAAGAGGGCTTTCTTT. Translating it yields CASSLDQGTAKRAFF.